One sample yielded the 24 T cell receptor beta chains listed below, sequenced in a study of T cell responses to AZD1222 COVID-19 vaccine. TCRdb keeps only in-frame clones here, not all; method: immunoSEQ multiplex PCR. The sample contains about 140,000 clones, approximately 89% of which appear only once. Here the sequenced sample was peripheral blood, taken on day 0 of AZD1222 vaccination. These receptors were obtained from an adult in good health.

The chain is built from TRBV11-3 and TRBJ1-4; 7 bases map to TRBD1. CDR1 SGHNT and CDR2 YENEEA come from the germline V gene. There are 17 residues in the CDR3. V lost 5 bases, J lost 0 bases, and 9 bases stayed unmatched. CDR3 nucleotide sequence: TGTGCCAGCAGCGGTAGGGACAGACTTCCAACTAATGAAAAACTGTTTTTT. Its protein product is CASSGRDRLPTNEKLFF.

CDR3 residues: CASSRWESGRPNEQYF. The CDR3 region has the DNA TGTGCCAGCAGTCGATGGGAATCGGGGCGGCCCAACGAGCAGTACTTC. This rearrangement joins TRBV6-6 to TRBJ2-7; D could derive from TRBD1 or TRBD2 (5 bases each). Trimming shortened V by 5 bases and J by 5 bases, and 22 bases separated the two germline ends. The CDR3 is made up of 16 amino acids. CDR1 and CDR2 (germline): MNHNY, SVGAGI (reference sequence).

This clone was counted a single time. This chain links TRBV28 with TRBJ2-7; D may match TRBD1 or TRBD2 (5 bases each). The length of the CDR3 is 14 residues. V was shortened by 2 bases and J by 2 bases, with 10 bases between the two germline ends. In germline, CDR1 is MDHEN, CDR2 SYDVKM. Here the CDR3 reads CASSLGGIAYEQYF. CDR3 sequence (DNA): TGTGCCAGCAGTTTAGGGGGTATCGCCTACGAGCAGTACTTC.

This chain uses TRBV7-2 with TRBJ1-1; weak D call: TRBD1 (6 bases). The germline V and J ends were trimmed by 5 bases and 7 bases, with 17 bases remaining between them. Germline lookup yields CDR1 SGHTA and CDR2 FQGNSA. CDR3 length equals 14 residues. CDR3 protein: CASSPARTALEAFF. The CDR3 DNA reads TGTGCCAGCAGCCCCGCCCGGACAGCACTTGAAGCTTTCTTT.

The CDR3 region has the DNA TGTGCCAGCAGCTTAGTCGGGACAGGGGACGTCCTGAACACTGAAGCTTTCTTT. Amino acids: CASSLVGTGDVLNTEAFF. The rearrangement links TRBV7-6 to TRBJ1-1; 10 bases agree with TRBD1. Trimming removed 1 base from V and 0 bases from J; junction bases left unmatched: 8. CDR1 SGHVS and CDR2 FNYEAQ come from the germline V gene. The CDR3 sequence is 18 residues long.

The count of this clone is one. V gene TRBV7-9 combines with J gene TRBJ1-1; D is unresolved. Trimming left V 2 bases short and J 4 bases short, with 11 bases between. The germline gives CDR1 SEHNR, CDR2 FQNEAQ (reference sequence). This CDR3 region has 14 residues. CDR3 DNA sequence: TGTGCCAGCAGCTTAATTGGGGAGAGCACTGAAGCTTTCTTT. As protein: CASSLIGESTEAFF.

CDR3 sequence reads: CASSQVSGRAYNEQFF. The CDR3 DNA is TGCGCCAGCAGCCAAGTCAGCGGGAGGGCTTACAATGAGCAGTTCTTC. The rearrangement uses TRBV4-1 and TRBJ2-1, with 10 positions matching TRBD2. The J segment lost 4 bases and the V segment lost 1 base, leaving 4 bases of the junction unmatched. The germline CDR1 and CDR2 sequences are MGHRA and YSYEKL. This CDR3 spans 16 amino acids.

The chain links TRBV9 to TRBJ1-3; D is uncertain. The ends were cut back, 5 bases at V and 2 bases at J, with 11 bases in the middle. CDR3 length equals 14 residues. Germline-derived CDR1 and CDR2 are SGDLS and YYNGEE. The CDR3 DNA is TGTGCCAGCAGACGCGACGGGGCTGGAAACACCATATATTTT. It yields the protein CASRRDGAGNTIYF.

The CDR3 sequence is CASSLLPGHEQYF. The CDR3 coding sequence is TGTGCCAGCAGTCTCTTACCAGGGCACGAGCAGTACTTC. The rearrangement uses TRBV6-4 and TRBJ2-7; D might be TRBD1 (5 bases). Germline-derived CDR1 and CDR2 are MRHNA and SNTAGT. This CDR3 comprises 13 residues. The germline V and J ends were trimmed by 5 bases and 5 bases, with 13 bases remaining between them.

The chain recombines TRBV4-2 with TRBJ2-7, with 8 bases matching TRBD2. The CDR3 consists of 15 residues. CDR1 and CDR2 (germline): LGHNA, YNFKEQ. V gave up 5 bases and J gave up 3 bases; unmatched junction bases: 9. CDR3 protein: CASSGRAGAVYEQYF. The CDR3 bases are TGTGCCAGCAGCGGCCGAGCGGGGGCCGTCTACGAGCAGTACTTC.

This clone was observed a single time. The chain is built from TRBV3-1 (or the pseudogene TRBV3-2) and TRBJ1-3, with D unresolved. CDR1 and CDR2 (germline): LGHDT, YNNKEL (reference sequence). This CDR3 has 16 residues. Trimming cost V 1 base and J 0 bases, with 10 bases left between them. CDR3 region: CASSQGFSNSGNTIYF. Here the CDR3 DNA reads TGTGCCAGCAGCCAAGGCTTCTCGAACTCTGGAAACACCATATATTTT.

This chain joins TRBV28 and TRBJ2-5, with 9 nucleotides matching TRBD2. This CDR3 comprises 14 residues. CDR1 and CDR2 from the germline V gene are MDHEN and SYDVKM. J was trimmed by 5 bases and V by 7 bases; bases with no gene match: 8. CDR3 DNA: TGTGCCAGCACAGGCGGGGGGGCAAGCGAGACCCAGTACTTC. Protein sequence: CASTGGGASETQYF.

This chain uses TRBV5-1 with TRBJ2-7; TRBD1 matches 7 bases. The ends lost 4 bases at V and 2 bases at J; junction bases unmatched: 9. The CDR3 extends over 15 amino acids. Germline CDR1 is SGHRS and CDR2 is YFSETQ. The CDR3 is CASSLIPGTAYEQYF. In nucleotides, the CDR3 is TGCGCCAGCAGCCTAATCCCCGGGACAGCCTACGAGCAGTACTTC. Full variable domain (remainder filled in from reference TRBV5-1 and TRBJ2-7): KAGVTQTPRYLIKTRGQQVTLSCSPISGHRSVSWYQQTPGQGLQFLFEYFSETQRNKGNFPGRFSGRQFSNSRSEMNVSTLELGDSALYLCASSLIPGTAYEQYFGPGTRLTVT.

The rearrangement links TRBV5-1 to TRBJ2-1; 11 nucleotides match TRBD1. V gave up 8 bases and J gave up 7 bases; unmatched junction bases: 11. The CDR3 totals 15 residues. CDR1 and CDR2 (germline): SGHRS, YFSETQ. CDR3 sequence (DNA): TGCGCCAGTATCGGACAGGGGGCGCGGATTAATGAGCAGTTCTTC. Its protein is CASIGQGARINEQFF.

The gene calls are TRBV5-4 and TRBJ1-4, with 8 bases aligning to TRBD1. The trim removed 4 bases at V and 3 bases at J, leaving 11 bases unmatched. This CDR3 spans 17 amino acids. Germline V gene sequence: CDR1 SGHNT, CDR2 YYREEE (reference sequence). CDR3 in amino acids: CASSPKPGTGPNEKLFF. In DNA, the CDR3 is TGTGCCAGCAGCCCTAAACCCGGGACAGGACCTAATGAAAAACTGTTTTTT.

This clone was found a few times. V is TRBV2 and J is TRBJ1-5; weak D call: TRBD1 (5 bases). There are 15 residues in the CDR3. Germline values: CDR1 SNHLY, CDR2 FYNNEI. V was clipped by 3 bases and J by 0 bases, with 9 bases between them. In DNA form, the CDR3 reads TGTGCCAGCAGTGAGATTCAGGGTAGCAATCAGCCCCAGCATTTT. Protein product: CASSEIQGSNQPQHF.

The CDR3 nucleotides are TGTGCCAGCAGTTTAACCACAGGGATCGAGCAGTACTTC. This sequence encodes CASSLTTGIEQYF. The chain joins TRBV12-3 or TRBV12-4 to TRBJ2-7; D is possibly TRBD1 (6 bases). V lost 2 bases and J 6 bases, leaving 11 bases between the germline ends. This CDR3 is 13 amino acids long.

The genes are TRBV19 and TRBJ1-5; tentative D call: TRBD1 (5 bases). The CDR3 consists of 13 residues. Trimming removed 6 bases from V and 3 bases from J, with 9 bases in between. The germline CDR1 and CDR2 sequences are LNHDA and SQIVND (reference sequence). CDR3 region: CASSSGLNQPQHF. CDR3 DNA sequence: TGTGCCAGTAGCTCAGGGCTCAATCAGCCCCAGCATTTT.

The chain uses TRBV27 and TRBJ1-5; D might be TRBD1 (6 bases). Per germline, CDR1 MNHEY and CDR2 SMNVEV (reference sequence). The CDR3 is made up of 16 amino acids. The V end lost 6 bases, the J end lost 6 bases, and 21 bases lay between the germline ends. The CDR3 region is CASSLTARGGGQPQHF. In DNA, the CDR3 is TGTGCCAGCAGCCTGACCGCCAGGGGTGGCGGTCAGCCCCAGCATTTT.

This chain joins TRBV6-2 or TRBV6-3 and TRBJ1-6; D uncertain. The V gene lost 2 bases and the J gene lost 0 bases, with 11 bases spanning the gap. The CDR3 spans 17 residues. Germline lookup yields CDR1 MNHEY and CDR2 SVGEGT. The CDR3 DNA reads as TGTGCCAGCAGTTACAAATTTATCAGCTCCTATAATTCACCCCTCCACTTT. Translated, it gives CASSYKFISSYNSPLHF.

This chain connects TRBV5-1 to TRBJ2-7; D is possibly TRBD2 (7 bases). Trimming pared 10 bases from V and 2 bases from J, leaving 19 bases between. The CDR3 is 14 residues long. Germline-derived CDR1 and CDR2 are SGHRS and YFSETQ. For the CDR3, the DNA is TGCGCCTCAAGGCCGGCCGGGGGGCCCTACGAGCAGTACTTC. Protein: CASRPAGGPYEQYF. The full variable domain, rest sourced from reference TRBV5-1 and TRBJ2-7, is KAGVTQTPRYLIKTRGQQVTLSCSPISGHRSVSWYQQTPGQGLQFLFEYFSETQRNKGNFPGRFSGRQFSNSRSEMNVSTLELGDSALYLCASRPAGGPYEQYFGPGTRLTVT.

V and J are TRBV7-2 and TRBJ1-1; the D is unclear. V was pared by 1 base and J by 0 bases, with 9 bases between. The germline gives CDR1 SGHTA, CDR2 FQGNSA. The CDR3 is 15 amino acids. CDR3 sequence reads: CASSLGAGMNTEAFF. The CDR3 DNA reads TGTGCCAGCAGCTTAGGGGCGGGGATGAACACTGAAGCTTTCTTT.

The chain couples TRBV7-9 to TRBJ2-2, with TRBD2 identical over 9 bases. With V trimmed by 5 bases and J by 5 bases, 9 bases remained unmatched. This CDR3 contains 16 residues. Germline CDR1 and CDR2: SEHNR and FQNEAQ (reference sequence). The CDR3 loop reads CASSPPLAGPTGELFF. CDR3 bases: TGTGCCAGCAGCCCCCCGCTAGCGGGACCTACCGGGGAGCTGTTTTTT.

In DNA form, the CDR3 reads TGTGCCAGCAGCCAAGGTTCAGCGGAGACCAATGAGCAGTTCTTC. Amino acid sequence: CASSQGSAETNEQFF. The chain carries TRBV3-1 (or the pseudogene TRBV3-2) and TRBJ2-1; possibly TRBD2 for D (5 bases). V was trimmed by 1 base and J by 6 bases, leaving 13 bases between them. The germline V gene has CDR1 LGHDT and CDR2 YNNKEL (reference sequence). The CDR3 loop spans 15 amino acids.